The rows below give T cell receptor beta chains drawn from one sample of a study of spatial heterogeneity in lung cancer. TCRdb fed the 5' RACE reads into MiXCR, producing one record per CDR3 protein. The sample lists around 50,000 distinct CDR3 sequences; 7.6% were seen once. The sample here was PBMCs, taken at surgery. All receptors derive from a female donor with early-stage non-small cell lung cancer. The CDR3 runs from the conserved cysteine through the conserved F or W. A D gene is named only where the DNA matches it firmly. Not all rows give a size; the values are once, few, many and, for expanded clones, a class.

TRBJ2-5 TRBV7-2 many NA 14 TGTGCCAGCAGCTTAGTTATGGGCTTGGAGACCCAGTACTTC CASSLVMGLETQYF
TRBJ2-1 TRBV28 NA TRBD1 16 TGTGCCAGCAGTTCGGACAGGGGGAAATCCTACAATGAGCAGTTCTTC CASSSDRGKSYNEQFF
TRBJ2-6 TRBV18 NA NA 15 TGTGCCAGCTCACTACAGGCCTCTGGGGCCAACGTCCTGACTTTC CASSLQASGANVLTF
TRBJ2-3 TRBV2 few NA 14 TGTGCCAGCAGACTTAGCTTACCGACAGATACGCAGTATTTT CASRLSLPTDTQYF
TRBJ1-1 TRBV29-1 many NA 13 TGCAGCGCTAGTCAAACTCTAGGCACTGAAGCTTTCTTT CSASQTLGTEAFF
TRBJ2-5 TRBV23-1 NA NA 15 TGCGCCAGCAGTCAATCGACAGGGACTCAAGAGACCCAGTACTTC CASSQSTGTQETQYF
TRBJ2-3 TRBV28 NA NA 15 TGTGCCAGCAGTTCAGGGCATGGGGCCACAGATACGCAGTATTTT CASSSGHGATDTQYF
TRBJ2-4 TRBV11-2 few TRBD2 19 TGTGCCAGCAGCTTCCGGACTAGCGGGGGACCCTTCGCCAAAAACATTCAGTACTTC CASSFRTSGGPFAKNIQYF
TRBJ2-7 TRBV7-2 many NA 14 TGTGCCAGCAGCCAGACCCGGTTCGGCTACGAGCAGTACTTC CASSQTRFGYEQYF
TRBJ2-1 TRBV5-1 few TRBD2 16 TGCGCCAGCAGCTTGGTTCTAGCGGGGGGGTACAATGAGCAGTTCTTC CASSLVLAGGYNEQFF
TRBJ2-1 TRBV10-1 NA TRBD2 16 TGCGCCAGCAGTGAGTCGGGACTAGCGATCTACAATGAGCAGTTCTTC CASSESGLAIYNEQFF
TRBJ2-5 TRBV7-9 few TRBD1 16 TGTGCCAGCAGCTTAGTTGGGACAGGGGAGCAAGAGACCCAGTACTTC CASSLVGTGEQETQYF
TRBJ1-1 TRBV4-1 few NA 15 TGCGCCAGCAGCCAAGATTCGAGTGGGAACACTGAAGCTTTCTTT CASSQDSSGNTEAFF
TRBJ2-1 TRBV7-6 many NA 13 TGTGCCAGCAGCTTCGACTCCTACAATGAGCAGTTCTTC CASSFDSYNEQFF
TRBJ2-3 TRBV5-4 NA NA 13 TGTGTCAGCAGCTTCGCCCGGAGGGATACGCAGTATTTT CVSSFARRDTQYF
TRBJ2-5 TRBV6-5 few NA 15 TGTGCCAGCAGCCCGGACACCCTAATGGGGGAGACCCAGTACTTC CASSPDTLMGETQYF
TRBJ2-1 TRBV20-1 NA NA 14 TGCAGTGCTAGAGCTGCGGGTGCGGGGAGTGAGCAGTTCTTC CSARAAGAGSEQFF
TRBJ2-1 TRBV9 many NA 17 TGTGCCAGCAGCGTAGCTTCTGGCGGGCTCTCCTACAATGAGCAGTTCTTC CASSVASGGLSYNEQFF
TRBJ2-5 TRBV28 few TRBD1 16 TGTGCCAGCAGTTTAGGGGGGGGACAGGGAAGAGAGACCCAGTACTTC CASSLGGGQGRETQYF
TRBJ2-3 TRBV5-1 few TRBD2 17 TGCGCCAGCAGCTTGGGACTAGCGGGGGGAGTTGAAGATACGCAGTATTTT CASSLGLAGGVEDTQYF
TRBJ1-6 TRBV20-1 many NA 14 TGCAGTGCTAGGACGCATGGGGCGAATTCACCCCTCCACTTT CSARTHGANSPLHF
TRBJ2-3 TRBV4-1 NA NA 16 TGCGCCAGCAGCCAAGAGTCGGGGGCAGGCACAGATACGCAGTATTTT CASSQESGAGTDTQYF
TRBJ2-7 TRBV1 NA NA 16 TGCACCAGCAGCCAAGATAGGGGGTCCAGCTCCGACGAGCAGTACTTC CTSSQDRGSSSDEQYF
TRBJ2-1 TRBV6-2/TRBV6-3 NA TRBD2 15 TGTGCCAGCAGTCGTGAGCGGGGAGGATACAATGAGCAGTTCTTC CASSRERGGYNEQFF
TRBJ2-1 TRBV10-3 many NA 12 TGTGCCATCAGGACCGATTGGGATGAGCAGTTCTTC CAIRTDWDEQFF
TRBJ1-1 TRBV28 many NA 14 TGTGCCAGCACCGTCGGTCCCGCACGGGGTGAAGCTTTCTTT CASTVGPARGEAFF
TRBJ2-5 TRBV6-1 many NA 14 TGTGCCAGCAGTGAAATGCTAGCCCGGGAGACCCAGTACTTC CASSEMLARETQYF
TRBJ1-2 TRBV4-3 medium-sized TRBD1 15 TGCGCCAGCAGCCAAGTTGGCGGGACAGAAAACGGCTACACCTTC CASSQVGGTENGYTF
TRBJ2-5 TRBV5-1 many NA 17 TGCGCCAGCAGCACGGGACGCCAGACCGGACCTCAAGGGACCCAGTACTTC CASSTGRQTGPQGTQYF
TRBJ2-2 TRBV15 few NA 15 TGTGCCACCAGCAGAGATTTTGAGAACACCGGGGAGCTGTTTTTT CATSRDFENTGELFF
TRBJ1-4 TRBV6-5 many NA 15 TGTGCCAGCAGTTACCGACGTGCAACTAATGAAAAACTGTTTTTT CASSYRRATNEKLFF
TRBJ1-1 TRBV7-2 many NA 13 TGTGCCAGCAGCTTAGCCTTGAACACTGAAGCTTTCTTT CASSLALNTEAFF
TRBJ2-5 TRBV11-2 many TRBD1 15 TGTGCCAGCAGCCATGGAAGACAGGGGACGGAGACCCAGTACTTC CASSHGRQGTETQYF
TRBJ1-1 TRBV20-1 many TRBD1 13 TGCAGTGCCGCCGGGACAGGGGACACTGAAGCTTTCTTT CSAAGTGDTEAFF
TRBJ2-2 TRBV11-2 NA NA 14 TGTGCCAGCAGCTTAGCGGGGTCCACCGGGGAGCTGTTTTTT CASSLAGSTGELFF
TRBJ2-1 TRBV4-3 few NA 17 TGCGCCAGCAGCCAAGACTTTGGGGGGCCACCCTACAATGAGCAGTTCTTC CASSQDFGGPPYNEQFF
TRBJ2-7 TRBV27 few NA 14 TGTGCCAGCAGCCCCATTGGGGGGCACAACGAGCAGTACTTC CASSPIGGHNEQYF
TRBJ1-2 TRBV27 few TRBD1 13 TGTGCCAGCAGTCCACGACAGGGATCAGACTACACCTTC CASSPRQGSDYTF
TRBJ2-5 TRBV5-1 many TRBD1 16 TGCGCCAGCAGCTTGACAGGGACAGGGTGGCAAGAGACCCAGTACTTC CASSLTGTGWQETQYF
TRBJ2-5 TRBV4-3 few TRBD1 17 TGCGCCAGCAGCCAGGGTAGAGGGACAGCTAATCAAGAGACCCAGTACTTC CASSQGRGTANQETQYF
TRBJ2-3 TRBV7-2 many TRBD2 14 TGTGCCAGCAGCTTATCGGGGGGGGGAGATACGCAGTATTTT CASSLSGGGDTQYF
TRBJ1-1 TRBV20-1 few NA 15 TGCAGTGCTAGAGAGAGGACAGAAATGAACACTGAAGCTTTCTTT CSARERTEMNTEAFF
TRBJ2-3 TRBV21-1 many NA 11 TGTGCCAGCAGGACCGGGACAGGGGGGAATTTT CASRTGTGGNF
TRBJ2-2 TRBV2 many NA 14 TGTGCCAGCAGGGAGACAGAGAACACCGGGGAGCTGTTTTTT CASRETENTGELFF
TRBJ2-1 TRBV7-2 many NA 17 TGTGCCAGCAGCGGGGGGGCGGCCAGCATAGGGTACAATGAGCAGTTCTTC CASSGGAASIGYNEQFF
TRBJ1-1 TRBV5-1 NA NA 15 TGCGCCAGCAGCGCCGGCAGTGGGGTGAACACTGAAGCTTTCTTT CASSAGSGVNTEAFF
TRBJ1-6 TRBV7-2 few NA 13 TGTGCCAGCAGCTTAGACGGGGCTTCACCCCTCCACTTT CASSLDGASPLHF
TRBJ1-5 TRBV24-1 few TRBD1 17 TGTGCCACCAGTGACCGCACCGGGACAGGGGACTGTCAGCCCCAGCATTTT CATSDRTGTGDCQPQHF